This T cell receptor (beta chain) appears in the sequencing data of a study of T cells in Graves' hyperthyroidism and ophthalmopathy. Worth noting for this clonotype: Antigen: not known.

Study-wide results and limits: It was a median about 6.5 months before onset that the model predicted ophthalmopathy.

CDR1 is SNHLY and CDR2 is FYNNEI in the germline V gene. With V trimmed by 4 bases and J by 4 bases, 2 bases remained unmatched. The CDR3 spans 16 residues. TCR beta CDR3 regions were amplified from RNA transcripts. Using the HTBI primer set, a first-round RT-PCR was run on the TCR CDR3. MiXCR was run by TCRdb on the multiplex PCR reads, yielding one entry per CDR3 protein. The sample consists of 500,000 to 600,000 distinct CDR3 sequences, about half of them appearing once. Source material: peripheral blood or thyroid tissue (not recorded which). The gene calls are TRBV2 and TRBJ2-2; 14 bases align to TRBD2. The receptor was derived from a woman in her late teens or twenties with Graves' hyperthyroidism. CDR3 DNA: TGTGCCAGCAGTGTGGGACTAGCGGGAGCCACCGGGGAGCTGTTTTTT. Translated, it gives CASSVGLAGATGELFF.